Below are 17 T cell receptor beta chains sequenced from a single sample in a study of cytomegalovirus exposure and HLA in healthy donors. TCRdb's copy holds only in-frame clones and misses some; the assay was immunoSEQ multiplex PCR. The table includes tens of thousands of clones, roughly 93% detected once. Material for sequencing was PBMCs. These receptors were taken from a woman between 18 and 29 years old in good health and CMV-seronegative.

The chain has TRBV28 and TRBJ2-3; a weak D match, TRBD2 (5 bases). This CDR3 has 11 amino acids. V lost 4 bases to trimming and J lost 8 bases, with 7 bases between them. Germline loops: CDR1 MDHEN, CDR2 SYDVKM. The CDR3 nucleotides are TGTGCCAGCAGTTCCGGAGGTACGCAGTATTTT. This gives the protein CASSSGGTQYF.

The gene calls are TRBV19 and TRBJ1-6; D gene unclear. Germline loops: CDR1 LNHDA, CDR2 SQIVND (reference sequence). This CDR3 is built from 16 residues. V was pared by 3 bases and J by 0 bases, with 9 bases between. CDR3 in amino acids: CASSIWRSSYNSPLHF. For the CDR3, the DNA is TGTGCCAGTAGTATCTGGAGGAGCTCCTATAATTCACCCCTCCACTTT.

V usage is TRBV19 and J usage is TRBJ1-5; the D is unclear. V was shortened by 1 base and J by 0 bases, with 4 bases between the two germline ends. Germline V CDR1 and CDR2: LNHDA, SQIVND (reference sequence). The CDR3 consists of 14 residues. CDR3 DNA: TGTGCCAGTAGTATAGCCAGTAGCAATCAGCCCCAGCATTTT. It is translated as CASSIASSNQPQHF.

The chain combines TRBV15 with TRBJ2-7, with TRBD2 matching 14 bases. The junction had 6 bases not matched to a gene; V was cut back by 4 bases and J by 4 bases. This CDR3 comprises 16 residues. Germline loops: CDR1 LNHNV, CDR2 YYDKDF (reference sequence). The CDR3 reads CATSKTSGRGGYEQYV. Here the CDR3 DNA reads TGTGCCACCAGCAAGACTAGCGGGAGGGGGGGATACGAGCAGTACGTC.

The chain combines TRBV28 with TRBJ1-5; D is ambiguous. Trimming shortened V by 5 bases and J by 5 bases, and 22 bases separated the two germline ends. CDR1 is MDHEN, CDR2 SYDVKM, per germline. The CDR3 runs to 17 residues. CDR3 loop: CASSRPGVAARDQPQHF. For the CDR3, the DNA is TGTGCCAGCAGTCGGCCCGGCGTAGCGGCGAGGGATCAGCCCCAGCATTTT.

The gene calls are TRBV6-9 and TRBJ2-7; D is unresolved. CDR1 MNHGY and CDR2 SVAAGI come from the germline V gene. The V and J ends lost 3 bases and 5 bases respectively, with 11 bases between them. This CDR3 spans 13 amino acids. DNA of the CDR3: TGTGCCAGCAGTTACCGCAGACAACACGAGCAGTACTTC. Encoded protein: CASSYRRQHEQYF.

The rearrangement links TRBV5-1 to TRBJ2-1, with 11 bases identical to TRBD2. The CDR3 runs to 15 residues. V dropped 3 bases and J dropped 7; count of bases not matched to a gene: 6. Germline values: CDR1 SGHRS, CDR2 YFSETQ. The CDR3, as DNA: TGCGCCAGCAGCTATACCGGGACTAGCGGAAATGAGCAGTTCTTC. This encodes CASSYTGTSGNEQFF. The variable domain in full, with the rest retrieved from reference TRBV5-1 and TRBJ2-1, is KAGVTQTPRYLIKTRGQQVTLSCSPISGHRSVSWYQQTPGQGLQFLFEYFSETQRNKGNFPGRFSGRQFSNSRSEMNVSTLELGDSALYLCASSYTGTSGNEQFFGPGTRLTVL.

The chain joins TRBV21-1 to TRBJ2-7; the listed D gene, TRBD1, was not tested against the DNA. TRBV21-1 is a documented pseudogene. There are 16 residues in the CDR3. This chain's CDR3 is CASSNNRTGGSYEQYV. As DNA, the CDR3 is TGTGCCAGCAGCAATAATCGGACAGGGGGCTCCTACGAGCAGTACGTC.

The gene calls are TRBV9 and TRBJ2-5; tentative D call: TRBD2 (6 bases). CDR3 size: 15 residues. The V gene lost 5 bases and the J gene lost 4 bases, with 18 bases spanning the gap. CDR1 SGDLS and CDR2 YYNGEE come from the germline V gene. CDR3 DNA: TGTGCCAGCAGTGGCGGAGGGCCGGGTCGAGAGACCCAGTACTTC. Translating gives CASSGGGPGRETQYF.

This clone has just one count. The chain has TRBV11-2 and TRBJ2-5; maybe TRBD2 (6 bases). The CDR3 spans 12 residues. V shed 5 bases and J shed 3 bases, with 7 bases lying between them. CDR1 is SGHAT and CDR2 is FQNNGV in the germline V gene. The CDR3 nucleotides read TGTGCCAGCAGCAGGGAGGAAGAGACCCAGTACTTC. Protein: CASSREEETQYF. The full variable domain, in which reference TRBV11-2 and TRBJ2-5 provide the parts outside the CDR3, is EAGVAQSPRYKIIEKRQSVAFWCNPISGHATLYWYQQILGQGPKLLIQFQNNGVVDDSQLPKDRFSAERLKGVDSTLKIQPAKLEDSAVYLCASSREEETQYFGPGTRLLVL.

CDR3 nucleotides: TGTGCCATCAGTGAGGGCAGGAATCAGCCCCAGCATTTT. Residues: CAISEGRNQPQHF. This chain uses TRBV10-3 with TRBJ1-5; no clear D. V was cut by 2 bases and J by 4 bases, with 6 bases left in between. The CDR3 totals 13 residues. Germline lookup yields CDR1 ENHRY and CDR2 SYGVKD.

The V and J genes are TRBV5-1 and TRBJ1-1, with a weak D call TRBD1 (6 bases). This CDR3 has 15 amino acids. Per germline, CDR1 SGHRS and CDR2 YFSETQ. V gave up 0 bases and J gave up 2 bases, with 11 bases separating them. CDR3 DNA: TGCGCCAGCAGCTTGGTAGGGGGGGCCAACACTGAAGCTTTCTTT. This encodes CASSLVGGANTEAFF.

The CDR3 is CASSFSGSQETQYF. The CDR3 bases are TGTGCCAGCAGCTTCTCCGGGAGCCAAGAGACCCAGTACTTC. The chain combines TRBV7-9 with TRBJ2-5, with D perhaps TRBD2 (6 bases). The CDR3 loop spans 14 amino acids. V was clipped by 3 bases and J by 1 base, with 9 bases between them. Germline V CDR1 and CDR2: SEHNR, FQNEAQ (reference sequence).

The rearrangement uses TRBV2 and TRBJ2-2; no reliable D call. V was trimmed by 7 bases and J by 0 bases, leaving 12 bases between them. There are 15 residues in the CDR3. In germline, CDR1 is SNHLY, CDR2 FYNNEI. CDR3 amino acids: CASTTRAANTGELFF. As DNA, the CDR3 is TGTGCCAGCACTACGCGAGCTGCGAACACCGGGGAGCTGTTTTTT.

This chain joins TRBV11-3 and TRBJ2-2; the match to TRBD2 covers 7 bases. V lost 7 bases to trimming and J lost 1 base; unmatched junction nucleotides: 9. The germline gives CDR1 SGHNT, CDR2 YENEEA. This CDR3 spans 16 amino acids. The CDR3 region has the DNA TGTGCCAGCACGGGAGGAGAGCGGGGGAACACCGGGGAGCTGTTTTTT. Translation gives CASTGGERGNTGELFF.

This sequence joins TRBV7-2 and TRBJ1-4, with 7 bases lining up with TRBD1. The CDR3 is made up of 15 amino acids. Germline V gene lookup returns CDR1 SGHTA and CDR2 FQGNSA. V lost 5 bases, J lost 6 bases, and 9 bases stayed unmatched. CDR3 bases: TGTGCCAGCAGCCAAAACTCAGGGGGTCATGAAAAACTGTTTTTT. This codes for CASSQNSGGHEKLFF.

The chain has TRBV6-1 and TRBJ2-1, with 8 bases that match TRBD2. CDR3 length: 15 amino acids. The junction had 5 bases not matched to a gene; V was cut back by 3 bases and J by 4 bases. Germline lookup yields CDR1 MNHNS and CDR2 SASEGT. CDR3 nucleotide sequence: TGTGCCAGCAGTGAGCTAGCGGGTGCTTACAATGAGCAGTTCTTC. It specifies CASSELAGAYNEQFF.